The clone carrying this T cell receptor beta chain came up many times. Amplification targeted TCR beta CDR3 regions from RNA transcripts. HTBI primers drove first-round RT-PCR of the TCR CDR3. TCRdb reanalysed the multiplex PCR reads using MiXCR and keeps one entry per CDR3 protein. The sample shows fewer than 550,000 distinct CDR3 sequences, roughly a quarter of them seen only once. The study left out patients who had uncontrolled infection, other autoimmune disease, pregnancy or lactation. Each diagnosis was grounded in clinical symptoms, serum thyroxine and TRAb, thyroid ultrasound, and orbital computed tomography. The data belong to a study of T cells in Graves' hyperthyroidism and ophthalmopathy. Across the study: Peripheral blood draws took place at initial diagnosis, ahead of any treatment.

V lost 2 bases, J lost 4 bases, and 4 bases stayed unmatched. Germline values: CDR1 MDHEN, CDR2 SYDVKM. The CDR3 sequence is 14 residues long. This sequence was found in a woman under 40 with Graves' ophthalmopathy. This rearrangement joins TRBV28 to TRBJ1-2; 7 bases match TRBD1. Sequenced material: blood. This CDR3 is CASSLPTGAYGYTF. In nucleotides, the CDR3 is TGTGCCAGCAGTTTACCAACAGGGGCCTATGGCTACACCTTC.